This passage covers 11 T cell receptor beta chains from one sample sequenced in a study of CD8 T cells in Susac syndrome. It was with random hexamers that 0.5 to 1 ug RNA was reverse transcribed. TCRdb re-analysed the immunoSEQ multiplex PCR reads in MiXCR, keeping a single row per CDR3 protein. Altogether about 200,000 distinct CDR3 sequences are present, 85% to 95% being singletons, with the ten largest covering around 0.093%. Specimen: CD4+ T cells from PBMCs. The receptors derive from a human donor in good health.

The chain is built from TRBV7-2 and TRBJ1-5; no definite D call. The length of the CDR3 is 15 residues. The V gene's germline CDR1 is SGHTA and CDR2 FQGNSA. V dropped 1 base and J dropped 7 bases, with 14 bases sitting between them. Here the CDR3 DNA reads TGTGCCAGCAGCTTAGAATCAACTACGCCCCAGCCCCAGCATTTT. This gives the protein CASSLESTTPQPQHF. Full variable domain (rest looked up from reference TRBV7-2 and TRBJ1-5): GAGVSQSPSNKVTEKGKDVELRCDPISGHTALYWYRQSLGQGLEFLIYFQGNSAPDKSGLPSDRFSAERTGGSVSTLTIQRTQQEDSAVYLCASSLESTTPQPQHFGDGTRLSIL.

The chain recombines TRBV5-1 with TRBJ1-6; 7 nucleotides match TRBD1. V trimming: 1 base; J trimming: 13 bases; junction bases outside the gene matches: 8. Germline assignment: CDR1 SGHRS and CDR2 YFSETQ. This CDR3 has 14 amino acids. The CDR3 loop is CASSLTNRGSPLHF. The CDR3 DNA reads TGCGCCAGCAGCTTGACGAACAGGGGCTCGCCCCTCCACTTT.

The V and J genes are TRBV29-1 and TRBJ2-2; D is tentatively TRBD1 or TRBD2 (5 bases each). In germline, CDR1 is SQVTM, CDR2 ANQGSEA. The CDR3 consists of 16 residues. Trimming took 3 bases from V and 3 from J, leaving 17 bases between them. The chain's CDR3 is CSVEGPRGRDTGELFF. CDR3 DNA: TGCAGCGTTGAGGGACCCCGGGGAAGGGACACCGGGGAGCTGTTTTTT.

The J gene is TRBJ2-3, the V gene TRBV11-2; no clear D gene. This CDR3 has 13 amino acids. V lost 2 bases and J 8 bases, leaving 11 bases between the germline ends. Germline-derived CDR1 and CDR2 are SGHAT and FQNNGV. The CDR3: CASSLSGRGTQYF. The CDR3 nucleotides are TGTGCCAGCAGCTTATCGGGTCGCGGTACGCAGTATTTT.

V and J are TRBV13 and TRBJ1-4, with 8 bases identical to TRBD1. Germline lookup yields CDR1 PRHDT and CDR2 FYEKMQ (reference sequence). The CDR3 is made up of 15 amino acids. The junction had 10 bases not matched to a gene; V was cut back by 5 bases and J by 8 bases. This CDR3 reads CASSQQAGGREKLFF. DNA of the CDR3: TGTGCCAGCAGCCAACAGGCAGGGGGCAGGGAAAAACTGTTTTTT.

The chain uses TRBV11-2 and TRBJ1-1, with D possibly TRBD1 on 5 matching bases. From germline, CDR1 is SGHAT and CDR2 FQNNGV. This CDR3 has 14 amino acids. V shed 4 bases and J shed 0 bases, with 9 bases lying between them. The CDR3 reads CASSSQAMNTEAFF. The CDR3, as DNA: TGTGCCAGCAGCTCACAGGCGATGAACACTGAAGCTTTCTTT.

This sequence joins TRBV30 and TRBJ2-7; 8 positions agree with TRBD2. CDR1 GTSNPN and CDR2 SVGIG come from the germline V gene (reference sequence). The CDR3 length is 13 residues. The V segment lost 5 bases and the J segment 7 bases; nucleotides outside the gene matches: 10. CDR3 nucleotides: TGTGCCTGGCGCCCGTTCGGGACTAGGGAGCAGTACGTC. Its translation is CAWRPFGTREQYV.

This chain links TRBV7-2 with TRBJ2-7; D tentatively fits TRBD1 or TRBD2 (6 bases each). CDR3 size: 15 residues. V dropped 1 base and J dropped 6 bases, with 16 bases sitting between them. CDR1 is SGHTA and CDR2 is FQGNSA in the germline V gene. CDR3 region: CASSLGSAGGREQYF. DNA of the CDR3: TGTGCCAGCAGCTTAGGAAGCGCCGGGGGCCGCGAGCAGTACTTC.

The chain joins TRBV6-5 to TRBJ1-1, with TRBD1 as a possible D gene (6 bases). Trimming removed 6 bases at V and 3 bases at J, with 11 bases between. The CDR3 consists of 13 residues. Germline CDR1 reads MNHEY; CDR2 reads SVGAGI. In DNA, the CDR3 is TGTGCCAGCAGCCGAGGACAGCACACTGAAGCTTTCTTT. It specifies CASSRGQHTEAFF.

The rearrangement joins TRBV20-1 to TRBJ1-1, with a tentative D call TRBD1 (5 bases). Trimming shortened V by 6 bases and J by 11 bases, and 25 bases separated the two germline ends. The CDR3 totals 14 residues. Germline CDR1 DFQATT, CDR2 SNEGSKA (reference sequence). The CDR3 protein is CSAKRTIPTWGAFF. For the CDR3, the DNA is TGCAGTGCCAAACGGACCATTCCGACCTGGGGCGCTTTCTTT.

Only one count was recorded for this clonotype. The chain recombines TRBV30 with TRBJ1-5; possible D gene TRBD1, 5 bases. Germline CDR1 GTSNPN, CDR2 SVGIG (reference sequence). The CDR3 is 13 residues long. Trimming shortened V by 4 bases and J by 5 bases, and 12 bases separated the two germline ends. The CDR3, as DNA: TGTGCCTGGAACGGCAGGGTGGATCAGCCCCAGCATTTT. This gives the protein CAWNGRVDQPQHF.